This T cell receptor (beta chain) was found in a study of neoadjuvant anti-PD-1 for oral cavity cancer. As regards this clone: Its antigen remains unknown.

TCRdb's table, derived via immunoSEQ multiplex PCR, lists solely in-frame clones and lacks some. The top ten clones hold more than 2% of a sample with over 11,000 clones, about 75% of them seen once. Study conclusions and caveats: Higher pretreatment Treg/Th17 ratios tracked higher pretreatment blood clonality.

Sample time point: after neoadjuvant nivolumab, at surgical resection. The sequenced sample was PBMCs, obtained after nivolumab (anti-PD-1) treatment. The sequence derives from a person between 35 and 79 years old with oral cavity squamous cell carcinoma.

The DNA for the CDR3 is TGTGCCAGCAGCCATCCCCGGTCCTACGAGCAGTACTTC. Amino acids: CASSHPRSYEQYF. The chain links TRBV7-9 to TRBJ2-7; D ambiguous. This CDR3 is built from 13 residues. V was pared by 5 bases and J by 1 base, with 9 bases between. In germline, CDR1 is SEHNR, CDR2 FQNEAQ (reference sequence).